This is a list of T cell receptor beta chains from one sample in a study of shared clonotypes between healthy human individuals. TCRdb's copy holds only in-frame clones and misses some; the assay was immunoSEQ multiplex PCR. Here the sample spans fewer than 850,000 clones, less than 95% being singletons. The sequenced sample was memory CD8+ T cells from PBMCs. The source is a man between 18 and 35 years old in good health. Some clones in this sample may be carry-over from other donors' samples. Both conserved end residues are part of each CDR3. D genes are given only for firm matches. Part of the rows lack a size; the others show once, few, many or a class for expanded clones.

V gene	clone size	J gene	D gene	CDR3 protein	CDR3 DNA
TRBV7-9	NA	TRBJ1-2	NA	CASSPYRADGYTF	TGTGCCAGCAGCCCTTATCGTGCTGACGGCTACACCTTC
TRBV7-8	NA	TRBJ2-2	TRBD2	CASSLSGSWTGELFF	TGTGCCAGCAGCCTTAGCGGGAGCTGGACCGGGGAGCTGTTTTTT
TRBV11-2	NA	TRBJ1-1	TRBD1	CASSIGQGGAYAEAFF	TGTGCCAGCAGCATCGGACAGGGAGGGGCGTACGCTGAAGCTTTCTTT
TRBV19	once	TRBJ1-5	NA	CASRGRGWGQPQHF	TGTGCCAGTAGAGGAAGGGGCTGGGGTCAGCCCCAGCATTTT
TRBV7-9	NA	TRBJ1-5	NA	CASSLEPWGQPQHF	TGTGCCAGCAGCTTAGAACCCTGGGGTCAGCCCCAGCATTTT
TRBV27	NA	TRBJ2-3	NA	CASSLGLKPDTQYF	TGTGCCAGCAGTTTGGGTCTGAAGCCAGATACGCAGTATTTT
TRBV6-1	NA	TRBJ1-1	NA	CASSEAGLNTEAFF	TGTGCCAGCAGTGAGGCAGGTCTGAACACTGAAGCTTTCTTT
TRBV29-1	few	TRBJ1-1	TRBD1	CSVRTGGRTEAFF	TGCAGCGTCCGGACAGGGGGAAGAACTGAAGCTTTCTTT
TRBV6-6	NA	TRBJ2-3	TRBD1	CASSLTGGHTDTQYF	TGTGCCAGCAGTTTGACAGGGGGCCACACAGATACGCAGTATTTT
TRBV19	NA	TRBJ1-1	NA	CASTISGTAMNTEAFF	TGTGCCAGTACTATCTCCGGGACTGCAATGAACACTGAAGCTTTCTTT
TRBV4-1	few	TRBJ1-2	NA	CASSQEVSGVDYGYTF	TGCGCCAGCAGCCAAGAGGTGTCAGGGGTGGACTATGGCTACACCTTC
TRBV29-1	NA	TRBJ2-7	NA	CSVDGTESSYEQYF	TGCAGCGTTGACGGGACGGAGAGCTCCTACGAGCAGTACTTC
TRBV29-1	once	TRBJ2-7	NA	CSVEEYYEQYF	TGCAGCGTTGAAGAGTATTACGAGCAGTACTTC
TRBV27	NA	TRBJ1-1	NA	CASSLSGGLLTEAFF	TGTGCCAGCAGTTTATCGGGGGGCCTTCTAACTGAAGCTTTCTTT
TRBV5-5	few	TRBJ2-7	NA	CASSFSYEQYF	TGTGCCAGCAGCTTCTCCTACGAGCAGTACTTC
TRBV19	NA	TRBJ1-5	NA	CASSSDMIKGYSNQPQHF	TGTGCCAGTAGTAGCGACATGATTAAGGGATATAGCAATCAGCCCCAGCATTTT
TRBV29-1	NA	TRBJ2-7	NA	CSVGVDGAYEQYF	TGCAGCGTTGGAGTCGATGGGGCCTACGAGCAGTACTTC
TRBV6-5	NA	TRBJ1-2	NA	CASNLQGQNYGYTF	TGTGCCAGCAACCTACAGGGCCAGAACTATGGCTACACCTTC
TRBV6-1	NA	TRBJ2-1	TRBD1	CASSDTGTGADEQFF	TGTGCCAGCAGTGACACCGGGACAGGGGCCGATGAGCAGTTCTTC
TRBV19	once	TRBJ1-1	TRBD1	CASSRVQGAEDTEAFF	TGTGCCAGTAGTAGGGTGCAGGGGGCTGAGGACACTGAAGCTTTCTTT
TRBV27	once	TRBJ2-3	TRBD2	CASSFWLAGQDTQYF	TGTGCCAGCAGTTTTTGGCTAGCGGGCCAGGATACGCAGTATTTT
TRBV4-1	NA	TRBJ2-7	NA	CASSQATGTISYEQYF	TGCGCCAGCAGCCAAGCCACAGGGACCATTTCCTACGAGCAGTACTTC
TRBV6-5	NA	TRBJ2-3	NA	CASSYSPSTDTQYF	TGTGCCAGCAGTTATAGCCCTAGCACAGATACGCAGTATTTT
TRBV21-1	NA	TRBJ1-1	NA	CASSHPRGRPPIWFF	TGTGCCAGCAGCCACCCGAGGGGCAGACCCCCAATTTGGTTCTTT
TRBV7-6	once	TRBJ2-7	NA	CASSARPGTDTYEQYF	TGTGCCAGCAGCGCAAGACCCGGGACGGATACCTACGAGCAGTACTTC
TRBV28	NA	TRBJ2-5	NA	CASSSTWDGPETQYF	TGTGCCAGCAGTTCGACCTGGGACGGCCCAGAGACCCAGTACTTC
TRBV5-1	NA	TRBJ2-3	TRBD2	CASSLFFLAGGLDDTQYF	TGCGCCAGCAGCTTGTTCTTCCTAGCGGGAGGCCTCGACGATACGCAGTATTTT
TRBV9	once	TRBJ2-3	TRBD1	CASSGGQGITDTQYF	TGTGCCAGCAGCGGCGGACAGGGAATCACAGATACGCAGTATTTT
TRBV15	NA	TRBJ2-7	TRBD1	CATSRDPNVGTGFYEQYF	TGTGCCACCAGCAGAGATCCCAACGTGGGGACAGGGTTCTACGAGCAGTACTTC
TRBV5-7	NA	TRBJ1-5	NA	CASSLVWFRGSQPQHF	TGTGCCAGCAGCTTGGTCTGGTTCAGGGGTAGTCAGCCCCAGCATTTT
TRBV13	NA	TRBJ1-2	NA	CASSLGPGAGIFGYTF	TGTGCCAGCAGCTTAGGCCCGGGGGCAGGGATCTTTGGCTACACCTTC
TRBV6-1	NA	TRBJ2-7	TRBD1	CASRTGYEQYF	TGTGCCAGCAGGACAGGGTACGAGCAGTACTTC
TRBV2	NA	TRBJ2-7	NA	CASSDGEGWTSYEQYF	TGTGCCAGCAGTGATGGGGAAGGGTGGACCAGCTACGAGCAGTACTTC
TRBV27	NA	TRBJ2-7	NA	CASSGARSSYEQYF	TGTGCCAGCAGCGGCGCCAGGAGCTCCTACGAGCAGTACTTC
TRBV27	NA	TRBJ2-3	TRBD2	CASSLTSGRSGTDTQYF	TGTGCCAGCAGCCTGACTAGCGGGAGGTCGGGGACAGATACGCAGTATTTT
TRBV6-5	NA	TRBJ1-1	NA	CASTPAPGAEAFF	TGTGCCAGCACCCCTGCACCTGGGGCTGAAGCTTTCTTT
TRBV4-3	NA	TRBJ2-7	TRBD2	CASSQVWTSDAEQYF	TGCGCCAGCAGCCAAGTGTGGACTAGTGATGCCGAGCAGTACTTC
TRBV19	NA	TRBJ1-1	TRBD1	CASSSGTANTEAFF	TGTGCCAGTAGTTCCGGGACAGCGAACACTGAAGCTTTCTTT
TRBV15	NA	TRBJ2-5	NA	CATSPGKETQYF	TGTGCCACCAGTCCCGGGAAAGAGACCCAGTACTTC
TRBV7-9	NA	TRBJ1-5	NA	CASSLGGEQPQHF	TGTGCCAGCAGCTTGGGGGGGGAGCAGCCCCAGCATTTT
TRBV7-6	NA	TRBJ2-7	TRBD1	CASSSRTGVLEQYF	TGTGCCAGCAGCTCCCGGACAGGGGTACTCGAGCAGTACTTC
TRBV7-6	NA	TRBJ2-1	TRBD2	CASSLGRRASGRNEQFF	TGTGCCAGCAGCTTAGGCCGAAGGGCGAGCGGGAGGAATGAGCAGTTCTTC